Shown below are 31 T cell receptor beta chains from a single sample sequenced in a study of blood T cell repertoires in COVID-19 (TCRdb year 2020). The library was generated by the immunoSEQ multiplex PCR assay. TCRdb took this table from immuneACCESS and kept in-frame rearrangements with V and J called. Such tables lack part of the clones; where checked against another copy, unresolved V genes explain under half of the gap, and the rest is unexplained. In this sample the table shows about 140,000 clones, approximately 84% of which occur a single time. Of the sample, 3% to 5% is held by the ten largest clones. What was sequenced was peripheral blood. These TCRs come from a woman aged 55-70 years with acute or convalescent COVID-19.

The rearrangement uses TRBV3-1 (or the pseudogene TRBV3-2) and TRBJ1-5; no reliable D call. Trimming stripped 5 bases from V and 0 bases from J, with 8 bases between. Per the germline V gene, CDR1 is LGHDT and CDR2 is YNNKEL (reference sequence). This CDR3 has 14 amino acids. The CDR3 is CASSALGSNQPQHF. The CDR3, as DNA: TGTGCCAGCAGCGCCCTAGGTAGCAATCAGCCCCAGCATTTT.

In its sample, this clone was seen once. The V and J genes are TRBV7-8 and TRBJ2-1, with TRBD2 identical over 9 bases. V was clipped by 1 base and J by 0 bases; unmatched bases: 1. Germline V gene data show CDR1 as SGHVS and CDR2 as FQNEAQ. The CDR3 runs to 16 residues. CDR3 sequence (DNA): TGTGCCAGCAGCTTAGGTAGCGGGAGCTCCTACAATGAGCAGTTCTTC. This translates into CASSLGSGSSYNEQFF. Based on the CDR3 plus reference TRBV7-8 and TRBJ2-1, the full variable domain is GAGVSQSPRYKVAKRGQDVALRCDPISGHVSLFWYQQALGQGPEFLTYFQNEAQLDKSGLPSDRFFAERPEGSVSTLKIQRTQQEDSAVYLCASSLGSGSSYNEQFFGPGTRLTVL.

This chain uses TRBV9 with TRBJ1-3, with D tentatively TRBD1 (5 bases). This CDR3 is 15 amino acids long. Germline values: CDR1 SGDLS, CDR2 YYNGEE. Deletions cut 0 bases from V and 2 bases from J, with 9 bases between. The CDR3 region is CASSVDQTAGNTIYF. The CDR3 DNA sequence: TGTGCCAGCAGCGTAGACCAGACAGCTGGAAACACCATATATTTT.

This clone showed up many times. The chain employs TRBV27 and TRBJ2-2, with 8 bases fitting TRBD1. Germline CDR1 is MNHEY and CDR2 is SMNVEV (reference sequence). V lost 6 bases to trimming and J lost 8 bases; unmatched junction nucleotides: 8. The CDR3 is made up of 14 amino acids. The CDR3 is CASSVGQGSGELFF. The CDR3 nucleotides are TGTGCCAGCAGCGTCGGACAGGGAAGTGGGGAGCTGTTTTTT.

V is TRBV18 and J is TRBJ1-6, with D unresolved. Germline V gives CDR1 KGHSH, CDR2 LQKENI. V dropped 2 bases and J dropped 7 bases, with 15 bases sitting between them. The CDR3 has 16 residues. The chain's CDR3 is CASSPGVSGGNSPLHF. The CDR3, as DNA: TGTGCCAGCTCACCAGGCGTCTCCGGCGGCAATTCACCCCTCCACTTT.

The CDR3 DNA follows: TGTGCCAGCAGTTTGCTGCGCTATGGCTACACCTTC. This encodes CASSLLRYGYTF. The chain has TRBV28 and TRBJ1-2; D not certain. The CDR3 consists of 12 residues. Looked up from germline, CDR1 is MDHEN and CDR2 is SYDVKM. Trimming pared 3 bases from V and 4 bases from J, leaving 6 bases between.

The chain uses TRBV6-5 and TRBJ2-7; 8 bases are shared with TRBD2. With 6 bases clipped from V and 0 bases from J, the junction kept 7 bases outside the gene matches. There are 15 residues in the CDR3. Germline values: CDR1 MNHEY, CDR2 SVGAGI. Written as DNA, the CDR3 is TGTGCCAGCAGAGCCGGGAGGGTCTCCTCCTACGAGCAGTACTTC. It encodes CASRAGRVSSYEQYF.

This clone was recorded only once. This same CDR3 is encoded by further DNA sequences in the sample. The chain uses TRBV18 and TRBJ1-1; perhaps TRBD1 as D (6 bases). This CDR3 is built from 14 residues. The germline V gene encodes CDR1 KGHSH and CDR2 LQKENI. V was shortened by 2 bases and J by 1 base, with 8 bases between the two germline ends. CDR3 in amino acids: CASSPGRGNTEAFF. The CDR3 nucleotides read TGTGCCAGCTCACCAGGCAGGGGGAACACTGAAGCTTTCTTT.

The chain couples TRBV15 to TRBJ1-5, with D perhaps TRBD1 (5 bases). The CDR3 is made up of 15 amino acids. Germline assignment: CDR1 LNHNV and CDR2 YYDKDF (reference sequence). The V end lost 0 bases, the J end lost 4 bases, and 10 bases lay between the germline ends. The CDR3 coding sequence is TGTGCCACCAGCAGAGATTTTTCAGGGAATCAGCCCCAGCATTTT. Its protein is CATSRDFSGNQPQHF.

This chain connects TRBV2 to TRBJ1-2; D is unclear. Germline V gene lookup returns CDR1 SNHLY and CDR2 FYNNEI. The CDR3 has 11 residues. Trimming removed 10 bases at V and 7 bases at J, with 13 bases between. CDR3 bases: TGTGCCAAACCGGGTTTCGGTGGCTACACCTTC. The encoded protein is CAKPGFGGYTF.

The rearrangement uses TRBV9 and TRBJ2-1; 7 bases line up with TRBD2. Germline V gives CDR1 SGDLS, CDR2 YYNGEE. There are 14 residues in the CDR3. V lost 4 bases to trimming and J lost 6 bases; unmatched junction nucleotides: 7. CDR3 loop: CASSLRTSINEQFF. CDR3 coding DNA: TGTGCCAGCAGCCTCCGGACTAGTATCAATGAGCAGTTCTTC.

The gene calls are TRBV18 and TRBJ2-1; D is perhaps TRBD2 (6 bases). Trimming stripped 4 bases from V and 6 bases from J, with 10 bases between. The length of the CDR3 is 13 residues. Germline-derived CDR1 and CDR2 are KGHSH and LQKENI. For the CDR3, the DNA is TGTGCCAGCTCACGGCCGACTAGCAATGAGCAGTTCTTC. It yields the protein CASSRPTSNEQFF. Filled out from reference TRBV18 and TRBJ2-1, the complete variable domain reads NAGVMQNPRHLVRRRGQEARLRCSPMKGHSHVYWYRQLPEEGLKFMVYLQKENIIDESGMPKERFSAEFPKEGPSILRIQQVVRGDSAAYFCASSRPTSNEQFFGPGTRLTVL.

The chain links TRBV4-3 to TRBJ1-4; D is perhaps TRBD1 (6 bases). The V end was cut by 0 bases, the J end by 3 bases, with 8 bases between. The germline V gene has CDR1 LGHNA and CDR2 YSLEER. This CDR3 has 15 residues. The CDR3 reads CASSQESGANEKLFF. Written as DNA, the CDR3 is TGCGCCAGCAGCCAAGAGTCAGGGGCTAATGAAAAACTGTTTTTT.

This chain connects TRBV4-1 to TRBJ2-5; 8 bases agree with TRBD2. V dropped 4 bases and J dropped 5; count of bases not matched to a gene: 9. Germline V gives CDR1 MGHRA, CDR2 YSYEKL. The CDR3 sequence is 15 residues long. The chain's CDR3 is CASSLTGGLGETQYF. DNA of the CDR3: TGCGCCAGCAGCCTCACGGGGGGGCTGGGGGAGACCCAGTACTTC.

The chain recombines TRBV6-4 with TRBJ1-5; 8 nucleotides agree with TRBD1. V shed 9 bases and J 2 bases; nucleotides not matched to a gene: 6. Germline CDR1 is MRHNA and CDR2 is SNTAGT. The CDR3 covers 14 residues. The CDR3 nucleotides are TGTGCCAGTATGGACAGGGCTGGCAATCAGCCCCAGCATTTT. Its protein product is CASMDRAGNQPQHF.

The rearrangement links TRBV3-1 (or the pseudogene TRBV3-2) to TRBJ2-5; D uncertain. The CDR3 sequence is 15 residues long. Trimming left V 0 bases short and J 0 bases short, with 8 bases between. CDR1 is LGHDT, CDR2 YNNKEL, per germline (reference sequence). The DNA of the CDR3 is TGTGCCAGCAGCCAAGACCCGCGTTACCAAGAGACCCAGTACTTC. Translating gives CASSQDPRYQETQYF.

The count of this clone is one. The CDR3 here is CASTGGQSYEQYF. DNA of the CDR3: TGCGCCAGCACCGGGGGGCAGTCCTACGAGCAGTACTTC. The chain carries TRBV10-2 and TRBJ2-7; possible D gene TRBD2, 7 bases. CDR3 length equals 13 residues. The ends were cut back, 7 bases at V and 1 base at J, with 11 bases in the middle. The germline V gene encodes CDR1 WSHSY and CDR2 SAAADI.

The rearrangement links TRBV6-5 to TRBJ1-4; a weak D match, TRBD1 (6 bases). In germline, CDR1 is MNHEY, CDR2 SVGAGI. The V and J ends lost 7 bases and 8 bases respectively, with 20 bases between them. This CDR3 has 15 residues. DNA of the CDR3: TGTGCCAGCATCTTCAGCTGGGGGAGGGGGGAAAAACTGTTTTTT. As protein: CASIFSWGRGEKLFF.

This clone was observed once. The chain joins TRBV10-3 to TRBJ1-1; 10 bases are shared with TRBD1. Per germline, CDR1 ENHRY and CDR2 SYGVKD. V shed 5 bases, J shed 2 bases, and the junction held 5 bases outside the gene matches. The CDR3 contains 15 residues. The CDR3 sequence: CAISIRDRGNTEAFF. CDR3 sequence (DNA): TGTGCCATCAGTATCCGGGACAGGGGCAACACTGAAGCTTTCTTT.

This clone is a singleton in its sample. DNA of the CDR3: TGTGCCTGGAGAACAGGGGGCGCTGGGACTGAAGCTTTCTTT. This codes for CAWRTGGAGTEAFF. The genes are TRBV30 and TRBJ1-1; 9 positions agree with TRBD1. Per germline, CDR1 GTSNPN and CDR2 SVGIG (reference sequence). Trimming at V came to 3 bases and at J to 5 bases, leaving 7 bases not matched to a gene. This CDR3 region has 14 residues.

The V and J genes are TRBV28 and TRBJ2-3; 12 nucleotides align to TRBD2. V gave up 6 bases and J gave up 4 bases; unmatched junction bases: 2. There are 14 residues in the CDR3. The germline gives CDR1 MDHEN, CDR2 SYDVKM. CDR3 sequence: CASSLAGGPDTQYF. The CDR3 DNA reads TGTGCCAGCAGCCTAGCGGGAGGGCCAGATACGCAGTATTTT.

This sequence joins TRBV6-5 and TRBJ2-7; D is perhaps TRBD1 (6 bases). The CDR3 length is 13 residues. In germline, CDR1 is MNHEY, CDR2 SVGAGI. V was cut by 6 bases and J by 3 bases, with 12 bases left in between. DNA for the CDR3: TGTGCCAGCAGATCAGGGGTCGGCTACGAGCAGTACTTC. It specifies CASRSGVGYEQYF.

The CDR3 protein is CASSGRAMNTEAFF. The CDR3 DNA follows: TGTGCCAGCAGCGGCAGGGCGATGAACACTGAAGCTTTCTTT. This sequence joins TRBV6-6 and TRBJ1-1; D might be TRBD1 (5 bases). CDR1 MNHNY and CDR2 SVGAGI come from the germline V gene (reference sequence). Between the trimmed V and J ends, which lost 6 bases and 0 bases, there was a span of 11 bases. This CDR3 region has 14 residues.

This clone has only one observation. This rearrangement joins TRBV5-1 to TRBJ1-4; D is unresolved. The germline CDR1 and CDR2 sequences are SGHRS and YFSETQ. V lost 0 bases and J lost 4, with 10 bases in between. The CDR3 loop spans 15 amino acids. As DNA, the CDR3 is TGCGCCAGCAGCTTGGCCCTTCGGGGTAATGAAAAACTGTTTTTT. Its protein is CASSLALRGNEKLFF.

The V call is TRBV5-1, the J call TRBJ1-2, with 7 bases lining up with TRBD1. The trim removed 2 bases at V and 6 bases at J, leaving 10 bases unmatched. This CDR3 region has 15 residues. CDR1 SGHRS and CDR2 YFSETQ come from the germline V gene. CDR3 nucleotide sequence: TGCGCCAGCAGCTTCTTACAGGGGCGTAATGATGGCTACACCTTC. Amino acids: CASSFLQGRNDGYTF. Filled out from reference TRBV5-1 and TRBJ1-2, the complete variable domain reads KAGVTQTPRYLIKTRGQQVTLSCSPISGHRSVSWYQQTPGQGLQFLFEYFSETQRNKGNFPGRFSGRQFSNSRSEMNVSTLELGDSALYLCASSFLQGRNDGYTFGSGTRLTVV.

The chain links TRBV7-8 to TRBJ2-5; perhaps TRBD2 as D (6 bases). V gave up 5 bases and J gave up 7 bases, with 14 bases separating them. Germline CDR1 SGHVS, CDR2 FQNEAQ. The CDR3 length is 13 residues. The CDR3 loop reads CASSNGLGGTQYF. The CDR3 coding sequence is TGTGCCAGCAGCAATGGACTGGGGGGGACCCAGTACTTC.

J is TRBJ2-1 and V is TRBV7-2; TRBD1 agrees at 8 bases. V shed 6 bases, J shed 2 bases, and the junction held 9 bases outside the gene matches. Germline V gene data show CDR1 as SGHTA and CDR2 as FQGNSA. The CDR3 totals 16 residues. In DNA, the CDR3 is TGTGCCAGCAGAAAACTGACAGGGGACACCTACAATGAGCAGTTCTTC. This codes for CASRKLTGDTYNEQFF.

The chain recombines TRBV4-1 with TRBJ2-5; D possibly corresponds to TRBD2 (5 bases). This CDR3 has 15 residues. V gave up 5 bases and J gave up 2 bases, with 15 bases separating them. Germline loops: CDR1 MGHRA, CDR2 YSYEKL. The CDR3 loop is CASSMGEERQETQYF. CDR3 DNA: TGCGCCAGCAGCATGGGAGAGGAAAGGCAAGAGACCCAGTACTTC.

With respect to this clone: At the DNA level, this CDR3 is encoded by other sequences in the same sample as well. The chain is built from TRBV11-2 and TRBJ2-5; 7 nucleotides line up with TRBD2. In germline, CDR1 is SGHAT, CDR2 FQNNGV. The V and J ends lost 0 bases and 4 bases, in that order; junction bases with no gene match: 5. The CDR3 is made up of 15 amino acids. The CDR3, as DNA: TGTGCCAGCAGCTTAGAATGGTCGGGGGGAGAGACCCAGTACTTC. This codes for CASSLEWSGGETQYF.

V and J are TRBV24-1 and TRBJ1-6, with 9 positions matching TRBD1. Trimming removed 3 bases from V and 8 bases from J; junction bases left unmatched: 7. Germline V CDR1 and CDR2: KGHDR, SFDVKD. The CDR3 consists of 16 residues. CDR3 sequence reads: CATSDAGQGRDSPLHF. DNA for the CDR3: TGTGCCACCAGTGATGCGGGACAGGGACGGGATTCACCCCTCCACTTT.

The CDR3 DNA follows: TGTGCCAGCTCACCTTCTCGATTAGCGGGGACGACTGAAGCTTTCTTT. Protein product: CASSPSRLAGTTEAFF. This chain links TRBV18 with TRBJ1-1; D may be TRBD1 (5 bases). The V end was cut by 3 bases, the J end by 5 bases, with 19 bases between. CDR3 length: 16 residues. CDR1 KGHSH and CDR2 LQKENI come from the germline V gene.